Given below is one T cell receptor (beta chain) in context. Its antigen is not yet known. Base-call qualities are not available, and no considerably larger clone is one nucleotide away. To prepare the library, RT-PCR was applied. Sequencer: Illumina HiSeq 2500. TCRdb reanalyzed the raw reads on its own, using fastp at Q25 for trimming and MiXCR for clone calling, and kept in-frame beta chains. CDR3 protein duplicates are merged, each entry listing the most common genes and DNA. For this sample there are hundreds of thousands of distinct CDR3 sequences; about a sixth appear just once. The top ten hold around 10% of the sample. The sample comes from a study of response to subunit inactivated influenza vaccine (dated by TCRdb to about 2018). In terms of the full investigation: Deep quantitative T cell receptor repertoire profiling was used in the study to track responses to a trivalent subunit inactivated influenza vaccine. Broader findings and caveats from the paper: The authors suggested that each seasonal influenza vaccination may recruit only a limited number of new T cells.

Clipping removes 7 bases from V and 2 bases from J, with 6 as the unmatched junction base count. The CDR3 has 15 amino acids, counting the end cysteine and phenylalanine. Solely the CDR3 DNA is kept, with 45 bases framed from the first base. Based on the germline V gene, the CDR1 and CDR2 sequences are MNHNS and SASEGT. The receptor was isolated from a man aged 45-65 years who received an inactivated influenza vaccine. Donor details come from another sample of the same person, matched by shared clones. The chain couples TRBV6-1 to TRBJ2-5; TRBD2 aligns with 11 central bases. Sequenced material: PBMCs from blood, taken 11 to 12 days after vaccination. The CDR3 region reads CASNVAGGRQETQYF. The nucleotides are TGTGCCAGCAATGTAGCGGGAGGGAGGCAAGAGACCCAGTACTTC.